A single TCR beta chain is shown here with its context. Its antigen is still unknown. The CDR3 loop spans 14 amino acids. Germline V lookup: CDR1 SQVTM, CDR2 ANQGSEA. The germline V and J ends were trimmed by 0 bases and 0 bases, with 7 bases remaining between them. These data belong to a study of shared clonotypes between healthy human individuals. Naive CD8 cells were CD45RO-negative, positively selected for CCR7, excluding terminally differentiated effector memory CD45RA+ cells. General study results and limits: Around 4.9% of naive CD4 clonotypes were shared across a handful of donors.

The run depth of the assay was deep. TCRdb's table, derived via immunoSEQ multiplex PCR, lists solely in-frame clones and lacks some. Of fewer than 850,000 clones listed, 96% are singletons. The receptor was isolated from a man younger than 45 in good health. The specimen sequenced was naive CD8+ T cells sorted from blood. J is TRBJ2-3 and V is TRBV29-1, with D hard to call. The CDR3 bases are TGCAGCGTTGAAGAGGGCCCTAGCACAGATACGCAGTATTTT. Its translation is CSVEEGPSTDTQYF.